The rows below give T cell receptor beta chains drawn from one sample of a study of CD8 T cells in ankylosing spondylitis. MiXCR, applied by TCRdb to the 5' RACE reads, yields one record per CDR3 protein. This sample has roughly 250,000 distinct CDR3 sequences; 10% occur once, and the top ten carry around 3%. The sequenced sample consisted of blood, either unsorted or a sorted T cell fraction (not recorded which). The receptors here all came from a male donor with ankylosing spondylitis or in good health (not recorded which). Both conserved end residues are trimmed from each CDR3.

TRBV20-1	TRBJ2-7	SARGGGDYEQY
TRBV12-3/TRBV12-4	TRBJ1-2	ASSFSTAPNYGYT
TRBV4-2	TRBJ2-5	ASSQEASGSLRETQY
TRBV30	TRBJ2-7	AWGSSYEQY
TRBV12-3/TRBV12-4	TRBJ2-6	ASRPHQGFSGANVLT
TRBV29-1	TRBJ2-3	SVLLVSTDTQY
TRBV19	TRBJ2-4	ASSTDRVKNIQY
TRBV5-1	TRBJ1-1	ASREGTMNTEAF
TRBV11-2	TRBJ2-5	ASSVSGVETQY
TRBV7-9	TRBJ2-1	ASSLELGDEQF